This T cell receptor beta chain was sequenced for a study of cytomegalovirus exposure and HLA in healthy donors. The CDR3 consists of 13 residues. The V end was cut by 3 bases, the J end by 1 base, with 3 bases between. Germline loops: CDR1 MNHEY, CDR2 SMNVEV (reference sequence). PCR employed 60 Vbeta and 13 Jbeta primers. The protocol was immunoSEQ multiplex PCR, while the TCRdb copy is restricted to in-frame clones and leaves out a portion. The sample records about 60,000 clones, over 75% being singletons. Of note for this clone: Its target is not known.

Study-wide results and caveats: Serostatus for CMV was the only available immune exposure information. Most TCR beta V segments were productive about 87% or about 30% of the time in an earlier analysis. The listing of roughly 160 TCR beta chains classed them as cytomegalovirus-associated.

J is TRBJ2-2 and V is TRBV27; D is unresolved. This receptor was identified in a man aged 18 to 30 in good health and CMV-seronegative. Sequencing was done on a sample of PBMCs. CDR3 bases: TGTGCCAGCAGTTTTCTGAACACCGGGGAGCTGTTTTTT. Translating it yields CASSFLNTGELFF.